This passage covers 5 T cell receptor beta chains from one sample sequenced in a study of PD-1 blockade in classical Hodgkin lymphoma. Generated by immunoSEQ multiplex PCR, the TCRdb table keeps only in-frame clones and is missing some. The sample includes around 58,000 clones, roughly 90% seen only once; the top ten take more than 7.5%. Relapse was seen in all patients after autologous stem cell transplantation, and brentuximab vedotin exposure was variable. This specimen consisted of peripheral blood mononuclear cells (PBMCs), obtained at baseline. The receptors were gathered from a human donor with classical Hodgkin lymphoma.

The V and J genes are TRBV4-1 and TRBJ2-7, with 10 bases that match TRBD2. V lost 6 bases, J lost 0 bases, and 8 bases stayed unmatched. The CDR3 covers 16 residues. Germline loops: CDR1 MGHRA, CDR2 YSYEKL. CDR3 bases: TGCGCCAGCAGGGTCGGACTAGCGGACCTCTCCTACGAGCAGTACTTC. Its translation is CASRVGLADLSYEQYF.

The V and J genes are TRBV25-1 and TRBJ2-7; maybe TRBD2 (5 bases). Looked up from germline, CDR1 is MGHDK and CDR2 is SYGVNS. CDR3 size: 15 residues. With 2 bases removed from V and 3 bases from J, the gap between germline ends came to 14 bases. This CDR3 reads CASSEVNPGYYEQYF. The CDR3 bases are TGTGCCAGCAGTGAAGTGAATCCGGGGTACTACGAGCAGTACTTC.

The V call is TRBV5-4, the J call TRBJ1-5; tentatively, D is TRBD1 (5 bases). Trimming took 2 bases from V and 3 from J, leaving 12 bases between them. The CDR3 sequence is 15 residues long. Germline lookup yields CDR1 SGHNT and CDR2 YYREEE (reference sequence). CDR3 sequence (DNA): TGTGCCAGCAGCTTCGGGGGGGGGAACAATCAGCCCCAGCATTTT. It yields the protein CASSFGGGNNQPQHF.

The chain uses TRBV28 and TRBJ2-7; maybe TRBD1 (6 bases). This CDR3 is 15 amino acids long. CDR1 and CDR2 from the germline V gene are MDHEN and SYDVKM. V was clipped by 2 bases and J by 3 bases, with 14 bases between them. The CDR3 DNA follows: TGTGCCAGCAGTTTAGGGCTAGGGGGTCGCTACGAGCAGTACTTC. Translating gives CASSLGLGGRYEQYF.

The rearrangement links TRBV6-5 to TRBJ2-1, with a weak D call TRBD2 (5 bases). CDR1 MNHEY and CDR2 SVGAGI come from the germline V gene. The germline V and J ends were trimmed by 5 bases and 3 bases, with 11 bases remaining between them. The CDR3 length is 14 residues. For the CDR3, the DNA is TGTGCCAGCAGTGCCAGGACTGACTACAATGAGCAGTTCTTC. This sequence encodes CASSARTDYNEQFF.